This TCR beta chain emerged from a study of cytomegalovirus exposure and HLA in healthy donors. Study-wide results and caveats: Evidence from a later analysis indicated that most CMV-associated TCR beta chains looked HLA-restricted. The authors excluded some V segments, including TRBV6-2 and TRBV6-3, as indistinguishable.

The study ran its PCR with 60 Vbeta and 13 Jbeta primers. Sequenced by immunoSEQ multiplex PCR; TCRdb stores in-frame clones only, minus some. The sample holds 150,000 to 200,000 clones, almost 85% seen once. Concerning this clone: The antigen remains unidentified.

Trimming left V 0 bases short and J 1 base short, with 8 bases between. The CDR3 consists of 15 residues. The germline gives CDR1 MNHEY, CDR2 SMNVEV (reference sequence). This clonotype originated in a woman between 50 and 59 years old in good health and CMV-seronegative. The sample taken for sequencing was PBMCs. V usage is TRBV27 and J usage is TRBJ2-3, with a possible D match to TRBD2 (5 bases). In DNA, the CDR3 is TGTGCCAGCAGTTTATCCGGGGAAGGCACAGATACGCAGTATTTT. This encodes CASSLSGEGTDTQYF.